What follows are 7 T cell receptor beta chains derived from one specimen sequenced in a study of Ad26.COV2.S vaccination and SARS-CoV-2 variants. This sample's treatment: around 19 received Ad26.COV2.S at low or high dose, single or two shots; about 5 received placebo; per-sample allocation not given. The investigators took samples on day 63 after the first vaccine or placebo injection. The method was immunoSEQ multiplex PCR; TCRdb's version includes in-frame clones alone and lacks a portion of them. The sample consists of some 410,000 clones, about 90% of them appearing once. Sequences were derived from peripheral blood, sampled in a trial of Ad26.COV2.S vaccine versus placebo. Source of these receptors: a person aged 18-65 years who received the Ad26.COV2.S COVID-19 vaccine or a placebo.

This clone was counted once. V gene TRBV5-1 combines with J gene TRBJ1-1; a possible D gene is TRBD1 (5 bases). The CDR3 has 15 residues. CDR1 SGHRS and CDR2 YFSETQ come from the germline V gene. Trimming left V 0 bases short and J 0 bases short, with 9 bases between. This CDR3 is CASSLGGGMNTEAFF. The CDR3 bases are TGCGCCAGCAGCTTGGGCGGGGGAATGAACACTGAAGCTTTCTTT.

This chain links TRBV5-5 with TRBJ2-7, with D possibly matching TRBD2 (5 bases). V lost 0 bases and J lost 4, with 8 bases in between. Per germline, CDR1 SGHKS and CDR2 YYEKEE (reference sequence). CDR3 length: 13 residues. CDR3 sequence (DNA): TGTGCCAGCAGCTTGGCGGGAACGTACGAGCAGTACTTC. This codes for CASSLAGTYEQYF.

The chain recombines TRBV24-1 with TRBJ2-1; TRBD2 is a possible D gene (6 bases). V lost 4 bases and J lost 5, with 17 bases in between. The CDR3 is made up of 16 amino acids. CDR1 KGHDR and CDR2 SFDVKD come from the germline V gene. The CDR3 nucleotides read TGTGCCACCAGTGACTTCAATCGGAGGGGACACAATGAGCAGTTCTTC. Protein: CATSDFNRRGHNEQFF.

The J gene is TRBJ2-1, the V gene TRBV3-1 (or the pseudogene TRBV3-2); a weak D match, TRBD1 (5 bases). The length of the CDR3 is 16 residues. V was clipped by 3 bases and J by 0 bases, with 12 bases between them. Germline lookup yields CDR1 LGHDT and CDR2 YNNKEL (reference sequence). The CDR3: CASSQVTGRSYNEQFF. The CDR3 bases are TGTGCCAGCAGCCAGGTAACAGGCCGCTCCTACAATGAGCAGTTCTTC.

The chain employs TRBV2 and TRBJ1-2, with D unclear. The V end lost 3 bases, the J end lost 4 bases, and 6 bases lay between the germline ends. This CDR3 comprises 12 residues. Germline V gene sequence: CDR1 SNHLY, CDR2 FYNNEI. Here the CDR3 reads CASSDVIYGYTF. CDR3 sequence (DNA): TGTGCCAGCAGTGATGTTATCTATGGCTACACCTTC.

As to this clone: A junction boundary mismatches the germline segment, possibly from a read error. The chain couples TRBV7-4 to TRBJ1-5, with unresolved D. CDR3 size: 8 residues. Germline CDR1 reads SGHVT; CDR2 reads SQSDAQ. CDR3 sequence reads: CASRSENF. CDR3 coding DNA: TGTGCCAGCAGATCCGAAAATTTT.

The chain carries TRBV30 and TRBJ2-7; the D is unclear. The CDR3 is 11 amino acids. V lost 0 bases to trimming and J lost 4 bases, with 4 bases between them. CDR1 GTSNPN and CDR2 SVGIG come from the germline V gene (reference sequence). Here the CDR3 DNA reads TGTGCCTGGAGTGTACGGTACGAGCAGTACTTC. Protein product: CAWSVRYEQYF. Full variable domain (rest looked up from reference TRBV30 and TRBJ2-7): SQTIHQWPATLVQPVGSPLSLECTVEGTSNPNLYWYRQAAGRGLQLLFYSVGIGQISSEVPQNLSASRPQDRQFILSSKKLLLSDSGFYLCAWSVRYEQYFGPGTRLTVT.